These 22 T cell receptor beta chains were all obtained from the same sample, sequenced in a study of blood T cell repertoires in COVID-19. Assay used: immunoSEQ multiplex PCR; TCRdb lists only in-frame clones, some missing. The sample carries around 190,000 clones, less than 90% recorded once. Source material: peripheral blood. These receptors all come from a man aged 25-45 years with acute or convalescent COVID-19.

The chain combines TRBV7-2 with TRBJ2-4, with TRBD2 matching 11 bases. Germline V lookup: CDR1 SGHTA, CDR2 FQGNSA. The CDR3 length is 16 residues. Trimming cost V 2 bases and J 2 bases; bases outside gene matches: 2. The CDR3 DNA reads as TGTGCCAGCAGCTTAACTAGCGGGGGAACCAAAAACATTCAGTACTTC. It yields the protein CASSLTSGGTKNIQYF.

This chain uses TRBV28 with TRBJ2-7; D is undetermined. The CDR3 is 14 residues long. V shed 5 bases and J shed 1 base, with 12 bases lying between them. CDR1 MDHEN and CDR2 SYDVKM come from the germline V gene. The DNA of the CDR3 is TGTGCCAGCAGTAACCGTTGGCATTCCTACGAGCAGTACTTC. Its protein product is CASSNRWHSYEQYF.

CDR3 sequence: CATRDSLYGYTF. The CDR3 coding sequence is TGTGCCACAAGGGACAGTCTATATGGCTACACCTTC. This chain links TRBV6-5 with TRBJ1-2, with 7 positions matching TRBD1. Germline CDR1 reads MNHEY; CDR2 reads SVGAGI. V dropped 10 bases and J dropped 5; count of bases not matched to a gene: 7. This CDR3 is 12 amino acids long.

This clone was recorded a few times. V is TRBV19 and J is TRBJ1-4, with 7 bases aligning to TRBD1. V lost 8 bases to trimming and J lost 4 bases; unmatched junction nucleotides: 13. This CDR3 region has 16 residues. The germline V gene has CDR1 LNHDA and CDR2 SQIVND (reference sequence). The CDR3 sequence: CASGSTGFIGNEKLFF. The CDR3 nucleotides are TGTGCCAGTGGATCGACAGGGTTCATTGGTAATGAAAAACTGTTTTTT. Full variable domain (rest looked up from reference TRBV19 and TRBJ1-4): DGGITQSPKYLFRKEGQNVTLSCEQNLNHDAMYWYRQDPGQGLRLIYYSQIVNDFQKGDIAEGYSVSREKKESFPLTVTSAQKNPTAFYLCASGSTGFIGNEKLFFGSGTQLSVL.

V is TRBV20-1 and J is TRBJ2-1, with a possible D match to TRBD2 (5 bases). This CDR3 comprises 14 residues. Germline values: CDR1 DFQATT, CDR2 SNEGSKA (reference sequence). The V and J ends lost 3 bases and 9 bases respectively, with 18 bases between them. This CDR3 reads CSASPGTGNGEQFF. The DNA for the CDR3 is TGCAGTGCTAGTCCGGGAACGGGGAACGGTGAGCAGTTCTTC.

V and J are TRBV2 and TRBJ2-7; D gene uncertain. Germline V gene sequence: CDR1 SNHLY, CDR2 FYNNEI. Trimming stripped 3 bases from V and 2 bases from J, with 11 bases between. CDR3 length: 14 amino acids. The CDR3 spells CASSDRREAYEQYF. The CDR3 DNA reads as TGTGCCAGCAGTGACAGGCGAGAAGCCTACGAGCAGTACTTC.

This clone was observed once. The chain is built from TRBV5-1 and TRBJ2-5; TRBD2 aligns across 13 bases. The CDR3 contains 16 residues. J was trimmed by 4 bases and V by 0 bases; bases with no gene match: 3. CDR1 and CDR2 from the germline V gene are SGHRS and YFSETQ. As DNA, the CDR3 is TGCGCCAGCAGCTTGGGGACTAGCGGGGGTTTAGAGACCCAGTACTTC. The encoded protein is CASSLGTSGGLETQYF.

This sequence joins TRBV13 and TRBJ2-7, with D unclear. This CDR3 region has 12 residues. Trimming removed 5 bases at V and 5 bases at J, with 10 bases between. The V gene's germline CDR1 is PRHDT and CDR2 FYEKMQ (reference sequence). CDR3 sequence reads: CASSLGKHEQYF. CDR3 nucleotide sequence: TGTGCCAGCAGCCTGGGCAAACACGAGCAGTACTTC.

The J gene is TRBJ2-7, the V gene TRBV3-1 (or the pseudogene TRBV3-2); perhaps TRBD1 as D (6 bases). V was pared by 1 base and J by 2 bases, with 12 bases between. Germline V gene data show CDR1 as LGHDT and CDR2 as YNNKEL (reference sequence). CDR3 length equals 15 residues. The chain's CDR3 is CASSQVGRGPYEQYF. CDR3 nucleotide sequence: TGTGCCAGCAGCCAAGTAGGCAGGGGTCCCTACGAGCAGTACTTC.

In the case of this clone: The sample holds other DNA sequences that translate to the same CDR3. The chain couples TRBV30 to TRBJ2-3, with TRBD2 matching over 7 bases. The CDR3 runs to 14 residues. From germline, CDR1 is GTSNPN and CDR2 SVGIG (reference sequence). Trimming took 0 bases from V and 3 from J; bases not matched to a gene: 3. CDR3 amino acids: CAWSVGGSTDTQYF. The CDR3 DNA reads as TGTGCCTGGAGTGTAGGCGGGAGTACAGATACGCAGTATTTT. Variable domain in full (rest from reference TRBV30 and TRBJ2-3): SQTIHQWPATLVQPVGSPLSLECTVEGTSNPNLYWYRQAAGRGLQLLFYSVGIGQISSEVPQNLSASRPQDRQFILSSKKLLLSDSGFYLCAWSVGGSTDTQYFGPGTRLTVL.

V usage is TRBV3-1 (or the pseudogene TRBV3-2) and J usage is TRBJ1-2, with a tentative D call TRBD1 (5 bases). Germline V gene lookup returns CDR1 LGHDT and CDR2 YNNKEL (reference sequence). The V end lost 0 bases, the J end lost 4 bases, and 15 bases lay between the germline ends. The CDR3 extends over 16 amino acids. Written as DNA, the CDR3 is TGTGCCAGCAGCCAAGAATCTAATCGGGGGTCCTATGGCTACACCTTC. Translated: CASSQESNRGSYGYTF.

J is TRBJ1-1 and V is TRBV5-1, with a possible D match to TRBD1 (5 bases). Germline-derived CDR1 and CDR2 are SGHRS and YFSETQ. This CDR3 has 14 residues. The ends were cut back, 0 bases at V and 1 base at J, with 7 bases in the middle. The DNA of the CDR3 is TGCGCCAGCAGCTTGGTTCAGGGGAACACTGAAGCTTTCTTT. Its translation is CASSLVQGNTEAFF. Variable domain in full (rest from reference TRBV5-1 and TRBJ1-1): KAGVTQTPRYLIKTRGQQVTLSCSPISGHRSVSWYQQTPGQGLQFLFEYFSETQRNKGNFPGRFSGRQFSNSRSEMNVSTLELGDSALYLCASSLVQGNTEAFFGQGTRLTVV.

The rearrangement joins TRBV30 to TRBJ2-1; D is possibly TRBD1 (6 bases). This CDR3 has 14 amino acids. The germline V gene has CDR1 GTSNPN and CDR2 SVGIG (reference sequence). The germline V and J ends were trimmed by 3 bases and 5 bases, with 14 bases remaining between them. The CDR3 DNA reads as TGTGCCTGGAGCAAGAAAGGGGGAAACAATGAGCAGTTCTTC. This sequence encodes CAWSKKGGNNEQFF.

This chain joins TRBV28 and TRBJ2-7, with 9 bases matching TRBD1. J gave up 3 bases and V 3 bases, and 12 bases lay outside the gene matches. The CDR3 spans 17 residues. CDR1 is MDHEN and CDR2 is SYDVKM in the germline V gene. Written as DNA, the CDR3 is TGTGCCAGCAGTTTTCCGGCCGGGACAGGGAAGCTCTACGAGCAGTACTTC. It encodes CASSFPAGTGKLYEQYF.

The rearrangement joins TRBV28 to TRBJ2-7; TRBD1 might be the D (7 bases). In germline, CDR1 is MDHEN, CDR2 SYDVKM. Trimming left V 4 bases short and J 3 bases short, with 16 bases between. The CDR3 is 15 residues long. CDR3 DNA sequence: TGTGCCAGCAGTTCCGGAGGGGGCCTAATCTACGAGCAGTACTTC. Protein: CASSSGGGLIYEQYF.

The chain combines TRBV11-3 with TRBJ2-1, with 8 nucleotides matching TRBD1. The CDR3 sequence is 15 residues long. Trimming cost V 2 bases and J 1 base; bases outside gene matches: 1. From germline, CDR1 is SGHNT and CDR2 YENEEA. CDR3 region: CASSLTGGSYNEQFF. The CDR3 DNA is TGTGCCAGCAGCTTAACAGGGGGTTCCTACAATGAGCAGTTCTTC. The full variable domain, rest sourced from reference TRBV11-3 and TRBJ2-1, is EAGVVQSPRYKIIEKKQPVAFWCNPISGHNTLYWYLQNLGQGPELLIRYENEEAVDDSQLPKDRFSAERLKGVDSTLKIQPAELGDSAVYLCASSLTGGSYNEQFFGPGTRLTVL.

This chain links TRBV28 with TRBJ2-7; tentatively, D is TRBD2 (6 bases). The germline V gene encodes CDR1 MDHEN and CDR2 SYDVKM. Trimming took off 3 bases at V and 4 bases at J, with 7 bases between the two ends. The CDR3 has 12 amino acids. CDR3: CASSFGTYEQYF. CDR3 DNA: TGTGCCAGCAGTTTTGGGACTTACGAGCAGTACTTC.

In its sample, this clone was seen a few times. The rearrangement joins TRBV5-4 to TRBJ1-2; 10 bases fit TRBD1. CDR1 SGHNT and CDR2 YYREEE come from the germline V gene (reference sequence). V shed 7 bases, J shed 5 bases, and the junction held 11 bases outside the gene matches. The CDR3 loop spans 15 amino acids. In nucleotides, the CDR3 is TGTGCCAGCGGGCCGCCCCGACAGGGGGCTTATGGCTACACCTTC. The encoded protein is CASGPPRQGAYGYTF.

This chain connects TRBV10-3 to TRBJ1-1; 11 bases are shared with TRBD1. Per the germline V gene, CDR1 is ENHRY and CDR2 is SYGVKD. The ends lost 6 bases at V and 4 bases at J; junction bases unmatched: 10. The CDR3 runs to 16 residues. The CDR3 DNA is TGTGCCATCAGGGACAGCACCGGGACAGGGGGCACTGAAGCTTTCTTT. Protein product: CAIRDSTGTGGTEAFF.

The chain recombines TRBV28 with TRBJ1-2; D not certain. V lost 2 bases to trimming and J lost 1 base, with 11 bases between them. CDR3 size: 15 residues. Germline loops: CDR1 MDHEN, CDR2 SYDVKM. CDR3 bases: TGTGCCAGCAGTTTAGCGGGATCCAATAACTATGGCTACACCTTC. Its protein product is CASSLAGSNNYGYTF.

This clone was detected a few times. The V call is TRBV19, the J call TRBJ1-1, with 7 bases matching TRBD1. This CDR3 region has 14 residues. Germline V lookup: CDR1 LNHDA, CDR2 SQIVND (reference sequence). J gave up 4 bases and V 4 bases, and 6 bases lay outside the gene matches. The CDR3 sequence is CASSRTGPSTEAFF. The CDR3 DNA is TGTGCCAGTAGTAGGACAGGCCCGAGCACTGAAGCTTTCTTT.

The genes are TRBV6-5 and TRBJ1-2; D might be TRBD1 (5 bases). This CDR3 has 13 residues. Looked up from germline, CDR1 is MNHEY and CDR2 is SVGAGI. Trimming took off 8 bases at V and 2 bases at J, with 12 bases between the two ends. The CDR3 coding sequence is TGTGCCAGCGGAGATACAGGAAACTATGGCTACACCTTC. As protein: CASGDTGNYGYTF.